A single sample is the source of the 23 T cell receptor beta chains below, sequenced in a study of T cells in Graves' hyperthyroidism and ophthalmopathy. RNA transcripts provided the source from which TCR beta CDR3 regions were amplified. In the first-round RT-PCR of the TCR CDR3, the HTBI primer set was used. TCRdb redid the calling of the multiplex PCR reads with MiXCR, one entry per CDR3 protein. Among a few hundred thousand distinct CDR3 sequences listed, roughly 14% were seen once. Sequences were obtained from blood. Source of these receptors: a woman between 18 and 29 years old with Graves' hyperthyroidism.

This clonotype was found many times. The CDR3 spells CASSPVQGGLNQPQHF. CDR3 coding DNA: TGTGCCAGCAGCCCTGTCCAGGGGGGCCTCAATCAGCCCCAGCATTTT. The rearrangement uses TRBV28 and TRBJ1-5, with TRBD1 matching over 7 bases. Germline V CDR1 and CDR2: MDHEN, SYDVKM. V was pared by 6 bases and J by 3 bases, with 11 bases of the junction left unmatched. The CDR3 contains 16 residues.

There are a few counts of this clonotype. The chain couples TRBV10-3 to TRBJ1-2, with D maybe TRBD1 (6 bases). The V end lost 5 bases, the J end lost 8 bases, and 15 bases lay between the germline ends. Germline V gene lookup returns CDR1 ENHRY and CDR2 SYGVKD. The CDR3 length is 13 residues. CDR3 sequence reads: CAISREDRGGYTF. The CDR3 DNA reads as TGTGCCATCAGTAGGGAGGACAGAGGCGGCTACACCTTC.

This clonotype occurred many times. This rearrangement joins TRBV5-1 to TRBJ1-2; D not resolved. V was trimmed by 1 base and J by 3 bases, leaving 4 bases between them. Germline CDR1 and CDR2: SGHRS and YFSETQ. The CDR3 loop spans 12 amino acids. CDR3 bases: TGCGCCAGCAGCTTGAGGGACTATGGCTACACCTTC. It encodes CASSLRDYGYTF.

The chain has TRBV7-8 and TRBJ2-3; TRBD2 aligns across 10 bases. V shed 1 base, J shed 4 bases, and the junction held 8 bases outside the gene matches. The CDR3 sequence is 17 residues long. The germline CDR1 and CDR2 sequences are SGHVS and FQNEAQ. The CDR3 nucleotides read TGTGCCAGCAGCTTAGAGTTTCGGCTAGCGGGGGCAGATACGCAGTATTTT. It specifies CASSLEFRLAGADTQYF.

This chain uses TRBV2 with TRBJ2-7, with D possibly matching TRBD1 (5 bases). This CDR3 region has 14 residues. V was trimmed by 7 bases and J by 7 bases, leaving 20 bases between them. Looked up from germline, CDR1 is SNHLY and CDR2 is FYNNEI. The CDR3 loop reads CASIRGLGAREQYF. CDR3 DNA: TGTGCCAGCATAAGGGGTCTAGGGGCGCGGGAGCAGTACTTC.

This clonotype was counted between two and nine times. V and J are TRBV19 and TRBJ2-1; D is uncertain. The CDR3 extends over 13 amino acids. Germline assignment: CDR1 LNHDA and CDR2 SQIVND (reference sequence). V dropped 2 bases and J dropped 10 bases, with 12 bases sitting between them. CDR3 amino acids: CASSIWPQGEQFF. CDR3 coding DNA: TGTGCCAGTAGTATATGGCCCCAAGGGGAGCAGTTCTTC.

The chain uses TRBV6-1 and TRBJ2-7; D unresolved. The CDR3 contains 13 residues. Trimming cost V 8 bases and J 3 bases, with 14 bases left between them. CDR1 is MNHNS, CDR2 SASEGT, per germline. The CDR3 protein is CASAGLSFYEQYF. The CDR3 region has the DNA TGTGCCAGCGCTGGGCTCTCGTTCTACGAGCAGTACTTC.

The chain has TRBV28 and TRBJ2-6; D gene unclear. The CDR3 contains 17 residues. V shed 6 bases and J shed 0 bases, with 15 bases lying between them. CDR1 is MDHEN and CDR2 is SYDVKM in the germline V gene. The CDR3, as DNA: TGTGCCAGCAGCTCCCACGGATTGAACTCTGGGGCCAACGTCCTGACTTTC. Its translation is CASSSHGLNSGANVLTF.

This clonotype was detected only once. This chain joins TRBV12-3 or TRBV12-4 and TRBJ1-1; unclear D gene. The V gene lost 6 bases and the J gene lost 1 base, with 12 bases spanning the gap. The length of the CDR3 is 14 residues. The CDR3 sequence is CASRKNSGNTEAFF. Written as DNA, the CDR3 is TGTGCCAGCAGGAAGAATTCAGGGAACACTGAAGCTTTCTTT.

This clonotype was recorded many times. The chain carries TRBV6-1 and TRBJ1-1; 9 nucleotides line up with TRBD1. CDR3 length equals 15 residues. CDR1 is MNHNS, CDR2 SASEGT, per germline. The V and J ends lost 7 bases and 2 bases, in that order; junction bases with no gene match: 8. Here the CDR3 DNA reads TGTGCCAGCATTACAGGGGGCGCCGGAAACACTGAAGCTTTCTTT. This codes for CASITGGAGNTEAFF.

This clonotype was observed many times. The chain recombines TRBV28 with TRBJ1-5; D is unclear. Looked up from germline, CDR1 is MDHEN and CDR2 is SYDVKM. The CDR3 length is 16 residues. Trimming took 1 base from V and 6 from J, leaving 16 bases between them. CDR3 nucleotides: TGTGCCAGCAGTTTATCGGCAGGCCCCAAACGTCAGCCCCAGCATTTT. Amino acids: CASSLSAGPKRQPQHF.

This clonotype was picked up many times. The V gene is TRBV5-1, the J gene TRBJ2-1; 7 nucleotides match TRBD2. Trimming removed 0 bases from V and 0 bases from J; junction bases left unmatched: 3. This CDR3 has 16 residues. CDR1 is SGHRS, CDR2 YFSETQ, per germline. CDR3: CASSLETGGSYNEQFF. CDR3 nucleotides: TGCGCCAGCAGCTTGGAGACGGGAGGCTCCTACAATGAGCAGTTCTTC.

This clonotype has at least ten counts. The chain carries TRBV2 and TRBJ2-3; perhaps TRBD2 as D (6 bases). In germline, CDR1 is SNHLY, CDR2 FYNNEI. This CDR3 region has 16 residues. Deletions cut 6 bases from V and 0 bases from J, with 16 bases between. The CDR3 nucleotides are TGTGCCAGCAGGATGAAGACCGGGACTAGCACAGATACGCAGTATTTT. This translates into CASRMKTGTSTDTQYF. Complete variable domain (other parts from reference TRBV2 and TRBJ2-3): EPEVTQTPSHQVTQMGQEVILRCVPISNHLYFYWYRQILGQKVEFLVSFYNNEISEKSEIFDDQFSVERPDGSNFTLKIRSTKLEDSAMYFCASRMKTGTSTDTQYFGPGTRLTVL.

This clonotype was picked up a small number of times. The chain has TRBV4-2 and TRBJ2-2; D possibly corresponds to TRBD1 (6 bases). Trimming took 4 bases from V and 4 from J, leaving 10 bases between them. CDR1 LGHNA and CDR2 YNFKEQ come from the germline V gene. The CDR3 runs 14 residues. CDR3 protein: CASSPTGSTGELFF. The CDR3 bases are TGTGCCAGCAGCCCAACAGGGTCCACCGGGGAGCTGTTTTTT.

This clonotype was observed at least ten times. The CDR3 DNA reads as TGTGCCAGCAGCTTAAGCCCCCTACTGGACAGGGTTGGGTATGGCTACACCTTC. This encodes CASSLSPLLDRVGYGYTF. The rearrangement uses TRBV11-2 and TRBJ1-2; 8 bases match TRBD1. V lost 2 bases, J lost 5 bases, and 16 bases stayed unmatched. This CDR3 has 18 amino acids. Looked up from germline, CDR1 is SGHAT and CDR2 is FQNNGV.

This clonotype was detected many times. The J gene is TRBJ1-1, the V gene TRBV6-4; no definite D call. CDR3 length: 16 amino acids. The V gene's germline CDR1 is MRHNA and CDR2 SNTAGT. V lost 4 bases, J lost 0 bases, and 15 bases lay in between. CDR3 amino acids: CASSVHPQFMNTEAFF. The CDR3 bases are TGTGCCAGCAGTGTGCACCCTCAGTTCATGAACACTGAAGCTTTCTTT.

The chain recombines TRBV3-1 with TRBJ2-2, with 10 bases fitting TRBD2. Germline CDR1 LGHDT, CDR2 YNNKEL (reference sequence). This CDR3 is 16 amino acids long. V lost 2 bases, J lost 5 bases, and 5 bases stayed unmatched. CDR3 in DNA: TGTGCCAGCAGCCAAAAAGCGGGAGGGCCGACCGGGGAGCTGTTTTTT. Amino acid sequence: CASSQKAGGPTGELFF. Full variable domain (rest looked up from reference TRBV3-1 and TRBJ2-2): DTAVSQTPKYLVTQMGNDKSIKCEQNLGHDTMYWYKQDSKKFLKIMFSYNNKELIINETVPNRFSPKSPDKAHLNLHINSLELGDSAVYFCASSQKAGGPTGELFFGEGSRLTVL.

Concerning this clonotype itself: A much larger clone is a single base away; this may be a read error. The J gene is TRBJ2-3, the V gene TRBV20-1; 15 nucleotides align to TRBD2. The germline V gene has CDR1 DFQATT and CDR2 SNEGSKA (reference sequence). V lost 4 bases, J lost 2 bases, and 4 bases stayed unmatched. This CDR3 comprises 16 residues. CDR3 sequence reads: CSATGTSGGTTDTQYF. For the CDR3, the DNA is TGCAGTGCTACAGGGACTAGCGGGGGGACCACAGATACGCAGTATTTT.

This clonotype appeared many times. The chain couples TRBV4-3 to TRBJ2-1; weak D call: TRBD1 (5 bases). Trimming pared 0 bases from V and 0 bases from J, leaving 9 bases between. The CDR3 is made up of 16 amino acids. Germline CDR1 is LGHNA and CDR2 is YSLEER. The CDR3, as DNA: TGCGCCAGCAGCCAAGACAGGGCGAGCTCCTACAATGAGCAGTTCTTC. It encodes CASSQDRASSYNEQFF.

CDR3 in DNA: TGTGCCAGCAGCCAAGATCCGGGACAGCTTACTGAAGCTTTCTTT. Its translation: CASSQDPGQLTEAFF. This chain links TRBV4-2 with TRBJ1-1, with TRBD1 matching over 7 bases. This CDR3 has 15 amino acids. Looked up from germline, CDR1 is LGHNA and CDR2 is YNFKEQ. Trimming took 0 bases from V and 5 from J; bases not matched to a gene: 6.

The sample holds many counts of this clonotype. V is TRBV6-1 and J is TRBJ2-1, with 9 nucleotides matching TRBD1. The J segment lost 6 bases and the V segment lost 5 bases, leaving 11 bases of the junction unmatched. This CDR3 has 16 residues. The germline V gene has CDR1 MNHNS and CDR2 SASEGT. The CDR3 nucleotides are TGTGCCAGCAGTCCGCGGACCGGGACAGGGTTCAATGAGCAGTTCTTC. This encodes CASSPRTGTGFNEQFF.

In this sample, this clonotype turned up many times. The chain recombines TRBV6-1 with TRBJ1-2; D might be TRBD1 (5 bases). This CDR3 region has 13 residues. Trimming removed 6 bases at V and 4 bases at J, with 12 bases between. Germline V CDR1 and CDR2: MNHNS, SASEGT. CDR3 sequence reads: CASRWGSGYGYTF. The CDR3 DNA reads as TGTGCCAGCAGATGGGGGTCCGGCTATGGCTACACCTTC.

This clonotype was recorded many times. The CDR3 DNA reads TGCAGTGCTACGACAGAGGACAGGCATAATCAGCCCCAGCATTTT. Its protein is CSATTEDRHNQPQHF. The genes are TRBV20-1 and TRBJ1-5; 7 bases align to TRBD1. The CDR3 has 15 residues. V trimming: 4 bases; J trimming: 4 bases; junction bases outside the gene matches: 10. Germline V gene sequence: CDR1 DFQATT, CDR2 SNEGSKA (reference sequence).